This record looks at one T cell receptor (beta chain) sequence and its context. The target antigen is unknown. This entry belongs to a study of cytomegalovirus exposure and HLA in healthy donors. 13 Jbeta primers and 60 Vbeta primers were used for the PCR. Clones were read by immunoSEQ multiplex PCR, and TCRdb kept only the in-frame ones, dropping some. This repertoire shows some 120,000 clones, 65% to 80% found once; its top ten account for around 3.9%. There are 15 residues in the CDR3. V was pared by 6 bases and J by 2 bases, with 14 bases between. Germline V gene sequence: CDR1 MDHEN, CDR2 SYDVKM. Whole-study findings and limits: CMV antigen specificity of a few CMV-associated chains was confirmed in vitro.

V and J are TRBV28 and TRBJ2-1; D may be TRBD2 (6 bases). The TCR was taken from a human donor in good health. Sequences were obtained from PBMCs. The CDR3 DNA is TGTGCCAGCAGAAATGGAGGGGCTACCTACAATGAGCAGTTCTTC. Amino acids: CASRNGGATYNEQFF.